The rows below give T cell receptor beta chains drawn from one sample of a study of cytomegalovirus exposure and HLA in healthy donors. Clones were sequenced by immunoSEQ multiplex PCR, and TCRdb holds only the in-frame ones, with some missing. The sample includes about 130,000 clones, about three quarters of them seen just once. The source material was PBMCs. The receptors here all came from a male donor in good health and CMV-seronegative. Both conserved end residues are part of each CDR3. D genes are given only for firm matches. For some rows the clone size is stated as once, few or many, or as a class when expanded; others skip it.

J	D	V	size	CDR3	DNA
TRBJ2-3	TRBD2	TRBV29-1	NA	CSVRLSGRAGTQYF	TGCAGCGTTAGGCTAAGCGGGAGGGCCGGTACGCAGTATTTT
TRBJ2-4	TRBD1	TRBV5-1	NA	CASSLARGQGDIQYF	TGCGCCAGCAGCTTGGCCCGGGGACAGGGGGACATTCAGTACTTC
TRBJ2-3	NA	TRBV7-2	NA	CASSLVATSTDTQYF	TGTGCCAGCAGCTTAGTGGCGACTAGCACAGATACGCAGTATTTT
TRBJ2-2	NA	TRBV7-6	NA	CASSSEQGANTGELFF	TGTGCCAGCAGCTCAGAACAGGGAGCAAACACCGGGGAGCTGTTTTTT
TRBJ2-4	TRBD2	TRBV7-2	NA	CASSPTSGGFKNIQYF	TGTGCCAGCAGCCCCACTAGCGGGGGCTTCAAAAACATTCAGTACTTC
TRBJ1-2	NA	TRBV6-6	few	CASSHRDGYTF	TGTGCCAGCAGTCACAGGGACGGCTACACCTTC
TRBJ1-2	TRBD1	TRBV6-5	NA	CASSWDRTNYGYTF	TGTGCCAGCAGTTGGGACAGAACTAACTATGGCTACACCTTC
TRBJ1-6	NA	TRBV15	NA	CATSGPPGDRYNSPLHF	TGTGCCACCAGCGGACCGCCAGGGGATCGATATAATTCACCCCTCCACTTT
TRBJ2-2	TRBD2	TRBV5-1	NA	CASSKGLAGRFANTGELFF	TGCGCCAGCAGCAAGGGACTAGCGGGGAGGTTCGCGAACACCGGGGAGCTGTTTTTT
TRBJ2-7	NA	TRBV6-6	NA	CASSTAYGSYEQYF	TGTGCCAGCAGTACCGCCTACGGCTCCTACGAGCAGTACTTC
TRBJ2-1	NA	TRBV6-1	NA	CASSVFNEQFF	TGTGCCAGCAGTGTATTTAATGAGCAGTTCTTC
TRBJ1-2	NA	TRBV5-5	NA	CASSPGQGYTF	TGTGCCAGCAGCCCAGGCCAGGGCTACACCTTC
TRBJ1-1	NA	TRBV7-9	NA	CASSLGKGRGRNTEAFF	TGTGCCAGCAGCTTAGGAAAAGGGAGGGGAAGAAACACTGAAGCTTTCTTT
TRBJ2-1	TRBD2	TRBV7-3	NA	CASSLFRGGGGKNEQFF	TGTGCCAGCAGCTTATTTCGGGGCGGGGGGGGTAAAAATGAGCAGTTCTTC
TRBJ1-2	NA	TRBV7-2	NA	CASSSTGSNYGYTF	TGTGCCAGCAGCTCTACAGGGTCTAACTATGGCTACACCTTC
TRBJ1-5	TRBD1	TRBV2	NA	CASSGQGEGDQPQHF	TGTGCCAGCAGTGGACAGGGTGAGGGGGATCAGCCCCAGCATTTT
TRBJ2-4	TRBD1	TRBV19	NA	CASSLRGQGAKNIQYF	TGTGCCAGTAGTCTCAGGGGGCAGGGGGCCAAAAACATTCAGTACTTC
TRBJ1-1	TRBD1	TRBV10-1	NA	CASGGQAEAFF	TGCGCCAGCGGGGGACAGGCTGAAGCTTTCTTT
TRBJ1-1	TRBD1	TRBV11-2	NA	CASSLVGQMNTEAFF	TGTGCCAGCAGCTTAGTGGGACAGATGAACACTGAAGCTTTCTTT
TRBJ2-2	NA	TRBV11-3	NA	CASSPGGRNTGELFF	TGTGCCAGCAGCCCTGGGGGCCGAAACACCGGGGAGCTGTTTTTT
TRBJ2-3	NA	TRBV19	NA	CASSIQGTDTQYF	TGTGCCAGTAGTATCCAGGGCACAGATACGCAGTATTTT
TRBJ2-3	NA	TRBV7-2	NA	CASSLLAQEYF	TGTGCCAGCAGCTTATTAGCACAGGAGTATTTT